This T cell receptor (beta chain) was captured by sequencing in a study of OX40 agonist ivuxolimab in advanced cancers. Study in general: The study gave patients intravenous ivuxolimab at 0.01 to 10 mg/kg every 2 weeks.

Using immunoSEQ multiplex PCR, the repertoire was profiled, and TCRdb retains in-frame clones only, with some absent. The repertoire holds roughly 67,000 clones, with over 80% as singletons. The sequencing here drew on CD4+ or CD8+ T cells sorted from blood, taken in a trial of the OX40 agonist ivuxolimab. The source of this sequence is an adult with an advanced solid tumor such as melanoma, head and neck, liver or kidney cancer.

DNA for the CDR3: TGTGCCAGCAGGGCAGGTCCAAATCAGCCCCAGCATTTT. This encodes CASRAGPNQPQHF. The chain uses TRBV7-2 and TRBJ1-5; D remains unclear. The CDR3 sequence is 13 residues long. CDR1 and CDR2 (germline): SGHTA, FQGNSA. Trimming shortened V by 6 bases and J by 4 bases, and 10 bases separated the two germline ends. The entire variable domain, with the rest obtained from reference TRBV7-2 and TRBJ1-5, is as follows: GAGVSQSPSNKVTEKGKDVELRCDPISGHTALYWYRQSLGQGLEFLIYFQGNSAPDKSGLPSDRFSAERTGGSVSTLTIQRTQQEDSAVYLCASRAGPNQPQHFGDGTRLSIL.